This T cell receptor (beta chain) originates from a study of cytomegalovirus exposure and HLA in healthy donors. TCRdb's table, derived via immunoSEQ multiplex PCR, lists solely in-frame clones and lacks some. This table holds some 140,000 clones, approximately 84% found once. Per germline, CDR1 ENHRY and CDR2 SYGVKD. The junction had 8 bases not matched to a gene; V was cut back by 5 bases and J by 6 bases. CDR3 length: 16 amino acids. The rearrangement joins TRBV10-3 to TRBJ2-1; 12 bases line up with TRBD2. The clonotype comes from a woman between 25 and 40 years old in good health and CMV-seronegative. Source material: PBMCs. CDR3 bases: TGTGCCATCAGTCAAGTCCAGACTAGCGGGGGCAATGAGCAGTTCTTC. Its protein product is CAISQVQTSGGNEQFF.